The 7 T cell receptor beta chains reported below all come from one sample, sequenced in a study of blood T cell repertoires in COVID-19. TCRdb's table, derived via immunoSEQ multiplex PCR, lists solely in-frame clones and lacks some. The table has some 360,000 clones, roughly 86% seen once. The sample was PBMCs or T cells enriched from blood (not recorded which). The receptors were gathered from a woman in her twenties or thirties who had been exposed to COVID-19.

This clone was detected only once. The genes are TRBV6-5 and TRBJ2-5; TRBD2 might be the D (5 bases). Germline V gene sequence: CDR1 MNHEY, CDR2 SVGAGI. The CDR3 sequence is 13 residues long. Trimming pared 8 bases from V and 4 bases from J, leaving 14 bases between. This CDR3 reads CASERARVETQYF. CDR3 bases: TGTGCCAGCGAGAGGGCGCGGGTAGAGACCCAGTACTTC.

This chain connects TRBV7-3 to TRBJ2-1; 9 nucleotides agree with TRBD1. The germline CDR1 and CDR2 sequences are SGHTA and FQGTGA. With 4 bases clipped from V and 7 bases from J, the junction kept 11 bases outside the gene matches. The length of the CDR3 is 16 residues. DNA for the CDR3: TGTGCCAGCAGCTCCGGACAGGGGCTCCTCTGGAATGAGCAGTTCTTC. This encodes CASSSGQGLLWNEQFF.

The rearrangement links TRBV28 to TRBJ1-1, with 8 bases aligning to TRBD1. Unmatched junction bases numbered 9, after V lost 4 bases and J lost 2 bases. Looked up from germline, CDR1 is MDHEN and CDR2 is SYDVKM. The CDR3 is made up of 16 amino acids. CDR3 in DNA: TGTGCCAGCAGTTACCCCGGGACAGGAAAAAACACTGAAGCTTTCTTT. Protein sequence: CASSYPGTGKNTEAFF.

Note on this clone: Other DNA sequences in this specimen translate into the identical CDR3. CDR3 nucleotides: TGTGCCAGCAGCTTGGCCCAGGGGGCCAAAAACATTCAGTACTTC. Amino acid sequence: CASSLAQGAKNIQYF. J is TRBJ2-4 and V is TRBV5-4, with D perhaps matching TRBD1 (6 bases). The length of the CDR3 is 15 residues. Trimming took off 0 bases at V and 1 base at J, with 8 bases between the two ends. Germline V gives CDR1 SGHNT, CDR2 YYREEE (reference sequence). The full variable domain, in which reference TRBV5-4 and TRBJ2-4 provide the parts outside the CDR3, is ETGVTQSPTHLIKTRGQQVTLRCSSQSGHNTVSWYQQALGQGPQFIFQYYREEENGRGNFPPRFSGLQFPNYSSELNVNALELDDSALYLCASSLAQGAKNIQYFGAGTRLSVL.

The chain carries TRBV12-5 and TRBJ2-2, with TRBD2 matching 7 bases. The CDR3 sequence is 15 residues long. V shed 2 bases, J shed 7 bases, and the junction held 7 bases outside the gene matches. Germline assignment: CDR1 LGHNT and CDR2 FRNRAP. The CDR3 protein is CASGLWLAAGGELFF. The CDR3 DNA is TGTGCTAGTGGTTTGTGGCTAGCGGCCGGCGGGGAGCTGTTTTTT.

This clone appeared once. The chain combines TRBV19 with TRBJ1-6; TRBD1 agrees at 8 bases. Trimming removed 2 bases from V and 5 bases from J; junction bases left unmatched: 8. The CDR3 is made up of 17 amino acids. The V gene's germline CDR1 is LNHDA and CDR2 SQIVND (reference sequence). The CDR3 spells CASSIPRGTGNNSPLHF. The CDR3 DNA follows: TGTGCCAGTAGTATACCACGCGGGACAGGCAATAATTCACCCCTCCACTTT.

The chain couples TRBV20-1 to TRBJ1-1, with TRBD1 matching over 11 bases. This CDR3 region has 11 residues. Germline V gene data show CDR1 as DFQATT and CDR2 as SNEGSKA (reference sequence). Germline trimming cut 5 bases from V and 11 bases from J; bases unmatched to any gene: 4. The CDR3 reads CSAEGQGGAFF. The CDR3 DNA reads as TGCAGTGCTGAGGGACAGGGGGGCGCTTTCTTT.